This T cell receptor (beta chain) derives from a study of identical twins (dated by TCRdb to 2016 to 2017). General notes on the study: The study deep-sequenced TCR alpha and beta repertoires from monozygotic twins, unrelated adults of various ages and cord blood to test whether fetal clonotypes persist. Replicate twin experiments were performed at different times using different library preparation protocols to rule out contamination. Study-level results and caveats: Out-of-frame TCR alpha sharing in monozygotic twins was systematically underestimated by recombination models, whereas sharing between unrelated individuals was in agreement with the recombination models. Fewer insertions were carried by abundant cord blood beta clonotypes; a weaker similar trend was observed in young adult naive repertoires, while no such trend was observed in memory repertoires. Compared with coincidental sharing between unrelated individuals, out-of-frame TCR alpha sequences shared between twins had an excess of sequences with low generation probability. Because the same donors could not be followed over many years, the conclusions depended on cross-sectional statistical analysis. Invariant T cells such as MAIT and iNKT could partly confound zero-insertion analyses, although diverse VJ usage argued against such confounding for most clonotypes. Excess twin sharing in beta out-of-frame sequences was weaker because fewer shared sequences lowered the signal-to-noise ratio.

Every donor in the study was a healthy Caucasian. Miltenyi CD45RO+ enrichment and human naive T-cell isolation kits were used to isolate memory (CD45RO+) and naive T cells from PBMC. In the case of this clonotype: What this receptor recognizes is not known. Base qualities are not recorded, but no much larger clone differs from it by a single base.

Library preparation used 5' RACE. Sequencing relied on an Illumina HiSeq 2000. Template switching added a universal primer binding site, and the final cDNA carried a unique molecular identifier that allowed TCR cDNA molecules to be counted accurately. Specific primers in the conserved constant-segment region were used to synthesize first-strand cDNA for the TCR alpha and beta chains. To control for contamination, every cDNA library carried two barcodes: a SMART-Mk sample barcode plus Illumina barcodes. Two successive PCR steps introduced TruSeq adapter sequences along with Illumina sample barcodes. The TCR alpha and beta cDNA libraries were sequenced on the Illumina HiSeq platform using custom primers. In the source study's methods: Raw reads were processed with MiGEC to extract unique molecular identifiers, and MiXCR was used to determine CDR3 positions. For each individual, recombination models were inferred using an EM algorithm with the repgenHMM and IGoR tools. The analysis of shared clonotypes was done with the tcR package in R, with sharing normalized by the product of cloneset sizes. To study raw recombination free of thymic and clonal selection effects, out-of-frame nonproductive sequences were analyzed. TCRdb passed the public sequencing reads through fastp at Q25 and MiXCR, retaining productive beta sequences. Merged by CDR3 protein, the rows form single entries marked with the most common genes and DNA. The V and J calls follow TCRdb's processing rather than the paper's. The sample yields more than 200,000 distinct CDR3 sequences; roughly a tenth were counted once. The top ten clonotypes cover around 5% of the sample.

The receptor was isolated from a woman aged 18-30 years in good health. Sample: memory (CD45RO+) T cells sorted from blood. Per the publication, the cell subset or site label means: CD45RO+ enriched T cells.

The nucleotides read TGTGCCAGTAGGGACAGGGGGGTCGGGAACACTGAAGCTTTCTTT. This gives the protein CASRDRGVGNTEAFF. This chain is built from TRBV7-2 and TRBJ1-1; the junction holds 11 bases that match TRBD1. Trimming takes 9 bases off V and 1 base off J; junction bases not matched to a gene: 7. Based on the germline V gene, the CDR1 and CDR2 sequences are SGHTA and FQGNSA. The CDR3 runs 15 residues from the cysteine to the phenylalanine. Only the CDR3 region is kept as DNA, spanning 45 bases read in frame from base 1.